This T cell receptor beta chain was captured in a study of breast tumors, draining lymph nodes, adjacent tissues. TCRdb re-called the multiplex PCR reads with MiXCR, one entry per CDR3 protein. Of approximately 52,000 distinct CDR3 sequences listed, less than 55% are singletons. CDR1 SGHAT and CDR2 FQDESV come from the germline V gene (reference sequence). This CDR3 region has 15 residues. V trimming: 5 bases; J trimming: 5 bases; junction bases outside the gene matches: 10. Many counts were recorded for this clonotype. This TCR came from a female donor with breast cancer. Some clones in this sample may be carry-over from other donors' samples. V and J are TRBV11-1 and TRBJ2-7, with 9 bases that match TRBD1. Sequenced: breast tumor tissue. The CDR3 DNA is TGTGCCAGCAGCCAAAACAGGGGGCGGGACCACGAGCAGTACTTC. Its protein is CASSQNRGRDHEQYF. Filled out from reference TRBV11-1 and TRBJ2-7, the complete variable domain reads EAEVAQSPRYKITEKSQAVAFWCDPISGHATLYWYRQILGQGPELLVQFQDESVVDDSQLPKDRFSAERLKGVDSTLKIQPAELGDSAMYLCASSQNRGRDHEQYFGPGTRLTVT.